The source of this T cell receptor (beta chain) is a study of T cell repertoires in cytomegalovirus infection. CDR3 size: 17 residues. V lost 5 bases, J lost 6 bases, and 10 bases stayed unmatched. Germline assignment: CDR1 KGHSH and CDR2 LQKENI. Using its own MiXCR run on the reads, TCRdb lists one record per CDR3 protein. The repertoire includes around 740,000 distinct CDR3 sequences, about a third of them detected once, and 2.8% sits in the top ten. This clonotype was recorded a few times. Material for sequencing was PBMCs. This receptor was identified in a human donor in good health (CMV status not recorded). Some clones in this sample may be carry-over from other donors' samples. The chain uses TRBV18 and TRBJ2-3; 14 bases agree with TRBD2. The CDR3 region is CASSGAGTSGSVDTQYF. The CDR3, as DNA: TGTGCCAGCTCAGGCGCCGGGACTAGCGGGAGTGTCGATACGCAGTATTTT.